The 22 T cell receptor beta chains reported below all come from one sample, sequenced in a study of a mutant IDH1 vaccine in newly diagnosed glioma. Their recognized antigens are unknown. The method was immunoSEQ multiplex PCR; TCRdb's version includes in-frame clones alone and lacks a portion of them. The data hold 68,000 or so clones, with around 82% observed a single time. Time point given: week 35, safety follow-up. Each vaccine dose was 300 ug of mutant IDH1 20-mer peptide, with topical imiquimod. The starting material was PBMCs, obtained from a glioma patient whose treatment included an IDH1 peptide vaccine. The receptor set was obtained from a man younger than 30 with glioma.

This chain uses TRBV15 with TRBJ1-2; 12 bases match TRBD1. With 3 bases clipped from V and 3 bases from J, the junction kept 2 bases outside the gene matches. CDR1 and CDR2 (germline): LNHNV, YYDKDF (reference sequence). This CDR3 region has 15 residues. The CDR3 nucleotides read TGTGCCACCAGCAGGGGACAGGGGGCGGACTATGGCTACACCTTC. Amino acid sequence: CATSRGQGADYGYTF.

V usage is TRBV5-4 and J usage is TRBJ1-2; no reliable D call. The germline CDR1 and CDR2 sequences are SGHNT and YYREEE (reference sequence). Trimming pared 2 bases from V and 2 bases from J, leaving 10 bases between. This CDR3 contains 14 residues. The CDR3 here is CASSLGLENYGYTF. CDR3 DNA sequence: TGTGCCAGCAGCTTAGGGCTCGAAAACTATGGCTACACCTTC. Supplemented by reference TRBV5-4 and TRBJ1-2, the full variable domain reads ETGVTQSPTHLIKTRGQQVTLRCSSQSGHNTVSWYQQALGQGPQFIFQYYREEENGRGNFPPRFSGLQFPNYSSELNVNALELDDSALYLCASSLGLENYGYTFGSGTRLTVV.

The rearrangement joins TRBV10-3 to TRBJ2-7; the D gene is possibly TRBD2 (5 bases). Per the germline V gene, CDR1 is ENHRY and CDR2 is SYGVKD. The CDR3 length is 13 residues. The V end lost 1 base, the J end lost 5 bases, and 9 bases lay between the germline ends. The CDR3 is CAISEFLGDEQYF. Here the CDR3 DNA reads TGTGCCATCAGTGAGTTCCTCGGGGACGAGCAGTACTTC.

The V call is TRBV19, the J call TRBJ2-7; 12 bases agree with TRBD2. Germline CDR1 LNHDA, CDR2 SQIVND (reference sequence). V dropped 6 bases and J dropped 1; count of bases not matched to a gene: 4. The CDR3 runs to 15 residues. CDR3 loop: CASRRTSGASYEQYF. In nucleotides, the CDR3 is TGTGCCAGTAGGAGGACTAGCGGGGCATCCTACGAGCAGTACTTC. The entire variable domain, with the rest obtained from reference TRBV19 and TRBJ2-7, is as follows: DGGITQSPKYLFRKEGQNVTLSCEQNLNHDAMYWYRQDPGQGLRLIYYSQIVNDFQKGDIAEGYSVSREKKESFPLTVTSAQKNPTAFYLCASRRTSGASYEQYFGPGTRLTVT.

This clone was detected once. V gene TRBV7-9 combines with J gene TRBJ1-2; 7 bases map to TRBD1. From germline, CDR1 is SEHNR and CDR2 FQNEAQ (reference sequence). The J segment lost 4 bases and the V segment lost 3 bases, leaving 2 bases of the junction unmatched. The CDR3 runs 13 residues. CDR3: CASSLGQPYGYTF. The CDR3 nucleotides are TGTGCCAGCAGCTTGGGACAGCCCTATGGCTACACCTTC.

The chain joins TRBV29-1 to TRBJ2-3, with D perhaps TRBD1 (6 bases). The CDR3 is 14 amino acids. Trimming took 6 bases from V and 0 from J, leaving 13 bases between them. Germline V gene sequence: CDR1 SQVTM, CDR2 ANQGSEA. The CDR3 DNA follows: TGCAGCGTGGGGGCTAGTCCTAGCACAGATACGCAGTATTTT. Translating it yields CSVGASPSTDTQYF.

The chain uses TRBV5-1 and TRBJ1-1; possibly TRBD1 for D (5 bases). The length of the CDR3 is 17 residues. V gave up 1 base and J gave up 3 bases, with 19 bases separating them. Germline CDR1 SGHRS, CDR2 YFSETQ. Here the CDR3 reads CASSLNGQGRSDTEAFF. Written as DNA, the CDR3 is TGCGCCAGCAGCTTGAATGGGCAGGGCCGCTCAGACACTGAAGCTTTCTTT.

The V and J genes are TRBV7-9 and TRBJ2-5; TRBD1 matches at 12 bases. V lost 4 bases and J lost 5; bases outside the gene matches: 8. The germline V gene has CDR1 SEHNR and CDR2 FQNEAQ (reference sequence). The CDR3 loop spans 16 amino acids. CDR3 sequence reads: CASSYGDRGQWETQYF. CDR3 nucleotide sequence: TGTGCCAGCAGCTACGGGGACAGGGGGCAGTGGGAGACCCAGTACTTC.

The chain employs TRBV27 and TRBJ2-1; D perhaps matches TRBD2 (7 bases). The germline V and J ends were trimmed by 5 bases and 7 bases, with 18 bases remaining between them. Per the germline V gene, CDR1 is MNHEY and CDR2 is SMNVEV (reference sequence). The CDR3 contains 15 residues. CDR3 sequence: CASSGGGPGPNEQFF. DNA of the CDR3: TGTGCCAGCAGTGGGGGGGGGCCGGGTCCGAATGAGCAGTTCTTC.

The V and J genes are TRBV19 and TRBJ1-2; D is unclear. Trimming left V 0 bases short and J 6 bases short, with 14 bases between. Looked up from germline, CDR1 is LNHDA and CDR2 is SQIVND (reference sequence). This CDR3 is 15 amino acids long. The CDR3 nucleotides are TGTGCCAGTAGTATAGACCGAGTAAGGGCGAATGGCTACACCTTC. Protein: CASSIDRVRANGYTF.

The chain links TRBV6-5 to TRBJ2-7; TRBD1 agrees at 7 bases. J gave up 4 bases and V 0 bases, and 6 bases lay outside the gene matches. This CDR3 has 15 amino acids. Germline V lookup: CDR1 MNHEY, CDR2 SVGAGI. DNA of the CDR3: TGTGCCAGCAGTTACTCGTGGTCCAGGGGGTACGAGCAGTACTTC. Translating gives CASSYSWSRGYEQYF.

CDR3 residues: CASSSRDTSYEQYF. CDR3 nucleotides: TGTGCCAGCAGCTCCCGGGACACCTCCTACGAGCAGTACTTC. J is TRBJ2-7 and V is TRBV7-9; D is perhaps TRBD1 (6 bases). V was shortened by 4 bases and J by 0 bases, with 10 bases between the two germline ends. The CDR3 runs to 14 residues. Germline values: CDR1 SEHNR, CDR2 FQNEAQ (reference sequence).

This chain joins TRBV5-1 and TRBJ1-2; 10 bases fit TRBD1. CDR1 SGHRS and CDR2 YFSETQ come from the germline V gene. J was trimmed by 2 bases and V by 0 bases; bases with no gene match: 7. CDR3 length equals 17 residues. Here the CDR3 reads CASSLGDRGRGNYGYTF. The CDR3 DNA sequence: TGCGCCAGCAGCTTGGGCGACAGGGGGCGCGGAAACTATGGCTACACCTTC.

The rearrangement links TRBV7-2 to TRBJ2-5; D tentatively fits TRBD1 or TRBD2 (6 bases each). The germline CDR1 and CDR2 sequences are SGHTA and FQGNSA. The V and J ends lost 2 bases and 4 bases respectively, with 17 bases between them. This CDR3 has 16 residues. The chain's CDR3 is CASSLTTVRGLETQYF. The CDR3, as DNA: TGTGCCAGCAGCTTAACGACGGTCCGGGGGCTAGAGACCCAGTACTTC. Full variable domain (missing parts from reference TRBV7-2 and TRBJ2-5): GAGVSQSPSNKVTEKGKDVELRCDPISGHTALYWYRQSLGQGLEFLIYFQGNSAPDKSGLPSDRFSAERTGGSVSTLTIQRTQQEDSAVYLCASSLTTVRGLETQYFGPGTRLLVL.

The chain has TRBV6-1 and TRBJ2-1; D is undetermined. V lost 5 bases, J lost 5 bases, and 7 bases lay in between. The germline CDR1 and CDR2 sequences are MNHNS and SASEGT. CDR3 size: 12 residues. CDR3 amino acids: CASSPRNNEQFF. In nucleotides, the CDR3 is TGTGCCAGCAGTCCTAGGAACAATGAGCAGTTCTTC.

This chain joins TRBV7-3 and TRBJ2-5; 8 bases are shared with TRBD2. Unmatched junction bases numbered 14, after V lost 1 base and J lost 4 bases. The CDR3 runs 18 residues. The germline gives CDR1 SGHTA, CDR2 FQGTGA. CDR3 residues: CASSLNSGVGSGGETQYF. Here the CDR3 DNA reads TGTGCCAGCAGCTTAAATTCCGGAGTCGGGAGCGGGGGAGAGACCCAGTACTTC.

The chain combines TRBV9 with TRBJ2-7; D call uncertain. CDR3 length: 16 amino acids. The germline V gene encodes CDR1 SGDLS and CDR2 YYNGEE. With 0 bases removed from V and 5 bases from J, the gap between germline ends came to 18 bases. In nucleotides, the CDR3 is TGTGCCAGCAGCGTAGCTGGGCTGGGCGGTATCGACGAGCAGTACTTC. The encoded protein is CASSVAGLGGIDEQYF.

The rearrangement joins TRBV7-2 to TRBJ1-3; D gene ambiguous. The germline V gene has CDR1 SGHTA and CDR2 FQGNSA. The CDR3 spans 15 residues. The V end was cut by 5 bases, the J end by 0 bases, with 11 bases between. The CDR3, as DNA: TGTGCCAGCAGCCCCCAAGGCAGCTCTGGAAACACCATATATTTT. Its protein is CASSPQGSSGNTIYF.

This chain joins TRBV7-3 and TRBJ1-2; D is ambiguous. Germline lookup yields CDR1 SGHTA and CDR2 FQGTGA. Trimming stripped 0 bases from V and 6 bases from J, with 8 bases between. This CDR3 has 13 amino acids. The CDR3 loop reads CASSLTLNHGYTF. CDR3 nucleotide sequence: TGTGCCAGCAGCTTAACGTTGAACCATGGCTACACCTTC.

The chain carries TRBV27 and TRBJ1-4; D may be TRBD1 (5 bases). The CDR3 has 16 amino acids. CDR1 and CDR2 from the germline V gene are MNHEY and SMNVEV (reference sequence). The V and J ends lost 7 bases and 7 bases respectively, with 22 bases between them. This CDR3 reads CASKGWGQREVEKLFF. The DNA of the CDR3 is TGTGCCAGCAAGGGATGGGGCCAGAGGGAGGTTGAAAAACTGTTTTTT.

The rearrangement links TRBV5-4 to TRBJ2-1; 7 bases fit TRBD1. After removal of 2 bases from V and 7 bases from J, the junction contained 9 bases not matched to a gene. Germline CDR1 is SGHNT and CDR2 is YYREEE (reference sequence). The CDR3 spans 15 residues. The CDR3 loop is CASSFRTGVWNEQFF. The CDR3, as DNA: TGTGCCAGCAGCTTTAGAACAGGGGTTTGGAATGAGCAGTTCTTC.

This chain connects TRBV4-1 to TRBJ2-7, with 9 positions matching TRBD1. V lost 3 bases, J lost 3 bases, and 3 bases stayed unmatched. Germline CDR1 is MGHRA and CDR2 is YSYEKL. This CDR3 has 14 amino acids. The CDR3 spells CASSHRDRDYEQYF. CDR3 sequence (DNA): TGCGCCAGCAGCCATCGGGACAGGGACTACGAGCAGTACTTC.